A selection of T cell receptor beta chains follows, all from one sample in a study of T cells after yellow fever vaccination. TCRdb itself ran the 5' RACE reads through MiXCR, one entry per CDR3 protein. This table has 25,000 to 35,000 distinct CDR3 sequences, 4.4% appearing once. This sample comprised CD8+ T cells sorted from PBMCs, obtained 5 days after the yellow fever booster vaccination. These receptors were collected from a man aged 25 to 40 who received the YFV17D yellow fever vaccine. Each CDR3 is given with its conserved first and last residue. The D gene is left open where the match is weak. The size of a clone is reported for some rows only, either as once, few or many, or as a class for expanded clones.

.	TRBV13	many	TRBJ2-5	TGTGCCAGCAGCTTACAACACGGACAAGAGACCCAGTACTTC	CASSLQHGQETQYF
TRBD2	TRBV20-1	many	TRBJ2-3	TGCAGTGCTAGAGACCTCGGGACTAGCGGGATATCAGATACGCAGTATTTT	CSARDLGTSGISDTQYF
TRBD1	TRBV11-1	many	TRBJ2-6	TGTGCCAGCAGCTTAGAGTTGGGACAGGCCAGCTCTGGGGCCAACGTCCTGACTTTC	CASSLELGQASSGANVLTF
.	TRBV25-1	many	TRBJ1-2	TGTGCCAGCAGTCAGGGGTTCATAGATGGCTACACCTTC	CASSQGFIDGYTF
TRBD1	TRBV11-2	many	TRBJ2-3	TGTGCCAGCAGACCTACTGGTGGGGACAGGGAAACAGATACGCAGTATTTT	CASRPTGGDRETDTQYF
.	TRBV6-6	many	TRBJ2-5	TGTGCCAGCAGCTACGGAGCGGCAAGGGACCAGTACTTC	CASSYGAARDQYF
.	TRBV30	many	TRBJ1-1	TGTGCCTGGAGTGTACCGGGCAGTGAAGCTTTCTTT	CAWSVPGSEAFF
.	TRBV29-1	many	TRBJ2-7	TGCAGCGTTGTTGGGGGGCAGTCCTACGAGCAGTACTTC	CSVVGGQSYEQYF
.	TRBV29-1	many	TRBJ1-1	TGCAGCGTTGTCCTTCAGCAGAACACTGAAGCTTTCTTT	CSVVLQQNTEAFF
.	TRBV7-8	many	TRBJ2-7	TGTGCCAGCAGCTTAGGCGTTCCCTCCTACGAGCAGTACTTC	CASSLGVPSYEQYF
.	TRBV12-3/TRBV12-4	many	TRBJ2-7	TGTGCCAGCAGTGTGACGGAATACGAGCAGTACTTC	CASSVTEYEQYF
.	TRBV9	many	TRBJ2-7	TGTGCCAGCAGCGGGAGCTTCGGCTACGAGCAGTACTTC	CASSGSFGYEQYF
.	TRBV7-3	many	TRBJ2-5	TGTGCCAGCAGCTTAGGCAACCAAGAGACCCAGTACTTC	CASSLGNQETQYF
TRBD1	TRBV4-3	many	TRBJ2-3	TGCGCCAGCAGCCCGGGACAGGGCCCCACAGATACGCAGTATTTT	CASSPGQGPTDTQYF
TRBD2	TRBV25-1	many	TRBJ2-7	TGTGCCAGCAGTGAGGGACTAGCGGGAGGGAGCTCCTACGAGCAGTACTTC	CASSEGLAGGSSYEQYF
.	TRBV7-2	many	TRBJ2-1	TGTGCCAGCAGCCTTATTTTTCCCTACAATGAGCAGTTCTTC	CASSLIFPYNEQFF
.	TRBV7-9	many	TRBJ2-3	TGTGCCAGCAACGCTCTTCCCACTAGCACAGATACGCAGTATTTT	CASNALPTSTDTQYF
.	TRBV20-1	medium-sized	TRBJ2-3	TGCAGTGCTAGAATTACAGGGTATCTCACAGATACGCAGTATTTT	CSARITGYLTDTQYF
.	TRBV5-1	many	TRBJ2-3	TGCGCCAGCAGCTTGAACGGACACACAGATACGCAGTATTTT	CASSLNGHTDTQYF
.	TRBV7-2	many	TRBJ2-6	TGTGCCAGCAGCCCCGCGGGTAACGTCCTGACTTTC	CASSPAGNVLTF
.	TRBV29-1	many	TRBJ2-5	TGCGGCTGGGCGGAGGGAGAGACCCAGTACTTC	CGWAEGETQYF
.	TRBV5-4	many	TRBJ2-5	TGTGCCAGCAGCCCCCAGGGACCCGGGAGTCACCAAGAGACCCAGTACTTC	CASSPQGPGSHQETQYF
.	TRBV7-2	many	TRBJ2-7	TGTGCCAGCAGCTTAATGTGGGAGGCCCCCTACGAGCAGTACTTC	CASSLMWEAPYEQYF
.	TRBV27	many	TRBJ2-3	TGTGCCAGCAGTTTCTTGACGGCGGATACGCAGTATTTT	CASSFLTADTQYF
.	TRBV20-1	many	TRBJ1-2	TGCAGTGCTAGAGATCCCTCGGGTGTTGAATGGGGCTACACCTTC	CSARDPSGVEWGYTF
.	TRBV5-1	many	TRBJ1-2	TGCGCCAGCAGCTCGCCCGACAGAGGGGACTATGGCTACACCTTC	CASSSPDRGDYGYTF
TRBD1	TRBV12-3/TRBV12-4	many	TRBJ1-2	TGTGCCAGCAGTCCCGGGGGGACAGGGAATGGCTACACCTTC	CASSPGGTGNGYTF
.	TRBV7-7	many	TRBJ2-2	TGTGCCAGCAGCTCGACTTACTCGACCGGGGAGCTGTTTTTT	CASSSTYSTGELFF
.	TRBV7-6	many	TRBJ2-2	TGTGCCAGCAGCCCTACGTCGGGCGGGGAGCTGTTTTTT	CASSPTSGGELFF
.	TRBV11-2	many	TRBJ2-7	TGTGCCAGCAGCGGGGACTCCTACGAGCAGTACTTC	CASSGDSYEQYF
.	TRBV7-9	many	TRBJ2-1	TGTGCCAGCAGCACCTTCGAGGGCGACTACAATGAGCAGTTCTTC	CASSTFEGDYNEQFF
TRBD2	TRBV9	few	TRBJ2-5	TGTGCCAGCAGCGTAGAGGTTAGCGGGAGTACGGGAGGAGAGACCCAGTACTTC	CASSVEVSGSTGGETQYF
TRBD2	TRBV5-1	many	TRBJ2-1	TGCGCCAGCAGCTTCGGGACTAGCGGGATCAATGAGCAGTTCTTC	CASSFGTSGINEQFF
.	TRBV4-2	many	TRBJ2-2	TGTGCCAGCAGCCAAGTCATACCCGAGGAGCGGTCGAACACCGGGGAGCTGTTTTTT	CASSQVIPEERSNTGELFF
.	TRBV6-2/TRBV6-3	many	TRBJ2-3	TGTGCCAGCAGTTACGTGAGAGATACGCAGTATTTT	CASSYVRDTQYF
.	TRBV4-2	many	TRBJ1-5	TGTGCCAGCAGCCAAGAGGAGGGGGGACGCAATCAGCCCCAGCATTTT	CASSQEEGGRNQPQHF
.	TRBV18	many	TRBJ1-2	TGTGCCAGCTCCACGGCGGGAACCACCGGGCAGGGATATGGCTACACCTTC	CASSTAGTTGQGYGYTF
.	TRBV20-1	many	TRBJ1-1	TGCAGTGCTAGCCCTCGGACAGTCATGAACACTGAAGCTTTCTTT	CSASPRTVMNTEAFF
TRBD1	TRBV7-8	many	TRBJ2-3	TGTGCCAGCAGCTCATACAGGACAGGGGGCGAGAATACGCAGTATTTT	CASSSYRTGGENTQYF
.	TRBV12-3/TRBV12-4	many	TRBJ2-2	TGTGCCAGCAGTACGCAAAACCAGGGTACCGGGGAGCTGTTTTTT	CASSTQNQGTGELFF
.	TRBV5-1	many	TRBJ2-7	TGCGCCAGCAGCAAGGGACTTCCGGAGGCCTACGAGCAGTACTTC	CASSKGLPEAYEQYF
.	TRBV13	many	TRBJ2-7	TGTGCCAGCCGAAAGTGGGGGACGGATGCCTACGAGCAGTACTTC	CASRKWGTDAYEQYF
TRBD2	TRBV6-7	many	TRBJ2-1	TGTGCTAGTCTAGCGGGAGGGGAGAATGAGCAGTTCTTC	CASLAGGENEQFF
TRBD1	TRBV12-3/TRBV12-4	many	TRBJ1-2	TGTGCCAGCAGCCATGGACAGGCGGGAGACTATGGCTACACCTTC	CASSHGQAGDYGYTF
.	TRBV27	many	TRBJ2-3	TGTGCCAGCACCATCGGAGGGGCCACAGATACGCAGTATTTT	CASTIGGATDTQYF
.	TRBV7-8	many	TRBJ2-3	TGTGCCAGCAGCTTATCCAGCGCGAGAGATACGCAGTATTTT	CASSLSSARDTQYF
TRBD2	TRBV29-1	.	TRBJ2-5	TGCAGCGTGGCGGGGGGCGAAGAGACCCAGTACTTC	CSVAGGEETQYF
.	TRBV28	few	TRBJ2-3	TGTGCCAGCAGATTTCCCGGGAGTACAGATACGCAGTATTTT	CASRFPGSTDTQYF
.	TRBV6-2/TRBV6-3	many	TRBJ2-3	TGTGCCAGCAGTTACCCACATGACACGCAGTATTTT	CASSYPHDTQYF
TRBD2	TRBV4-3	many	TRBJ2-7	TGCGCCAGCAGCCACCGGGGGGGCGAGCAGTACTTC	CASSHRGGEQYF
.	TRBV28	many	TRBJ2-3	TGTGCCAGCAGTTTTACGGACACCAGCACAGATACGCAGTATTTT	CASSFTDTSTDTQYF
.	TRBV15	many	TRBJ2-2	TGTGCCACCAGCGGTCCCCACACCGGGGAGCTGTTTTTT	CATSGPHTGELFF
TRBD2	TRBV20-1	.	TRBJ2-1	TGCTGTGCTAAGTCGGGTGAAGCGGGAGGGTGGTTTGAGCAGTTCTTC	CCAKSGEAGGWFEQFF
.	TRBV2	.	TRBJ2-7	TGTGCCTTCAGTTTCTGGGTTAGGGGCGCCGTGGGGTTCGAGCAGTACTTC	CAFSFWVRGAVGFEQYF